Detailed here is one TCR beta chain. The sample belongs to a study of technical replicates of blood from a few donors. The CDR3 has 12 amino acids. Germline assignment: CDR1 SEHNR and CDR2 FQNEAQ (reference sequence). The ends were cut back, 3 bases at V and 15 bases at J, with 14 bases in the middle. Sequenced by immunoSEQ multiplex PCR; TCRdb stores in-frame clones only, minus some. The data hold 100,000 or so clones, with nearly 96% observed a single time. The gene calls are TRBV7-9 and TRBJ1-4, with no clear D. The sequenced sample consisted of T cells isolated from PBMCs. This clonotype was obtained from a human donor in good health. As DNA, the CDR3 is TGTGCCAGCAGCTTTGGTGCCAGGTCGGTGTTTTTT. This sequence encodes CASSFGARSVFF.